The sequence of this T cell receptor beta chain was determined in a study of blood T cell repertoires in COVID-19. Across the study: Sites in the United States, Italy and Spain provided acute and convalescent COVID-19 samples. From T cells, B-cell-depleted T cells, or PBMCs came the material, which was cDNA or gDNA.

Profiled with immunoSEQ multiplex PCR; TCRdb holds only in-frame clones, not every one. Here the sample spans about 170,000 clones, roughly four fifths being singletons. Looked up from germline, CDR1 is LGHNT and CDR2 is FRNRAP. The CDR3 is 14 amino acids. Trimming stripped 1 base from V and 1 base from J, with 7 bases between. Sequencing input: peripheral blood. The clonotype comes from an elderly woman with acute or convalescent COVID-19. The chain links TRBV12-5 to TRBJ2-5; D remains unclear. The CDR3 nucleotides read TGTGCTAGTGGTTTGGGCCAGATCCAAGAGACCCAGTACTTC. This translates into CASGLGQIQETQYF.